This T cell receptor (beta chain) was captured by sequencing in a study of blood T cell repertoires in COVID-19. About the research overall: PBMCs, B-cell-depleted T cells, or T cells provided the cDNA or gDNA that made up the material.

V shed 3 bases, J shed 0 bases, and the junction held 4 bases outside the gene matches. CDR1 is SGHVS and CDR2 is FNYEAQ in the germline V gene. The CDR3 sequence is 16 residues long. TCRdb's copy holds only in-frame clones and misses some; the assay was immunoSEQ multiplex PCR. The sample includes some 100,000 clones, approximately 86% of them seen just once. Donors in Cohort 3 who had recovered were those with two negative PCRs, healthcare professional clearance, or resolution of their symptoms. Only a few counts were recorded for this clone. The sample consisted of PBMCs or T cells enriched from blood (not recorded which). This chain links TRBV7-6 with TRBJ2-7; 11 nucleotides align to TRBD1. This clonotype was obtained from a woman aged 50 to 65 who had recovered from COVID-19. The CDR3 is CASSLGTGGDSYEQYF. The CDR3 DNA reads TGTGCCAGCAGCTTGGGGACAGGGGGAGACTCCTACGAGCAGTACTTC.